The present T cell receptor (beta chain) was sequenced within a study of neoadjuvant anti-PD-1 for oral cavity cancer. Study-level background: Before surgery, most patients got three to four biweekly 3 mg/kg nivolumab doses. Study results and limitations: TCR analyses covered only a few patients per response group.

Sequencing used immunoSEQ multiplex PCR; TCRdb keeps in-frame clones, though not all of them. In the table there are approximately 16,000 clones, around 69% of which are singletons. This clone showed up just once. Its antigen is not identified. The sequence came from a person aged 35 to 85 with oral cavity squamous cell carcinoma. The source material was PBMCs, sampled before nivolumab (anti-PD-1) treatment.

CDR3 bases: TGTGCCAGCAGTGGGGACCCTAGTCCCTATCAGCCCCAGCATTTT. Encoded protein: CASSGDPSPYQPQHF. This rearrangement joins TRBV6-1 to TRBJ1-5, with a weak D call TRBD1 (5 bases). Trimming pared 4 bases from V and 5 bases from J, leaving 15 bases between. Germline loops: CDR1 MNHNS, CDR2 SASEGT. The CDR3 runs 15 residues.